The next 10 T cell receptor beta chains were all read from a single sample in a study of blood T cells in healthy people across ages. It was with a sample-barcoded 5' primer and a J-beta primer mix that a second PCR of about 6 to 12 cycles was run. TCRdb used MiXCR to reprocess the 5' RACE reads, holding one entry per CDR3 protein. The sample includes about 1 million distinct CDR3 sequences, over 35% of them seen just once. Input material: blood. These receptors were obtained from a woman in her sixties or seventies in good health.

There are many counts of this clonotype. The rearrangement links TRBV2 to TRBJ2-7, with TRBD1 matching over 11 bases. CDR1 is SNHLY, CDR2 FYNNEI, per germline. V trimming: 6 bases; J trimming: 4 bases; junction bases outside the gene matches: 5. The CDR3 is 14 residues long. This chain's CDR3 is CASRTGQGAYEQYF. CDR3 DNA sequence: TGTGCCAGCAGAACTGGACAGGGGGCATACGAGCAGTACTTC. The complete variable domain, with remaining parts taken from reference TRBV2 and TRBJ2-7, reads EPEVTQTPSHQVTQMGQEVILRCVPISNHLYFYWYRQILGQKVEFLVSFYNNEISEKSEIFDDQFSVERPDGSNFTLKIRSTKLEDSAMYFCASRTGQGAYEQYFGPGTRLTVT.

The chain uses TRBV11-2 and TRBJ2-2, with D perhaps TRBD2 (6 bases). The CDR3 runs to 15 residues. Between the trimmed V and J ends, which lost 5 bases and 5 bases, there was a span of 15 bases. Per the germline V gene, CDR1 is SGHAT and CDR2 is FQNNGV. CDR3 sequence reads: CASSAGTAPTGELFF. In nucleotides, the CDR3 is TGTGCCAGCAGCGCGGGGACTGCGCCTACCGGGGAGCTGTTTTTT.

J is TRBJ1-1 and V is TRBV29-1, with a weak D call TRBD1 (5 bases). This CDR3 region has 15 residues. Trimming left V 3 bases short and J 4 bases short, with 18 bases between. Per the germline V gene, CDR1 is SQVTM and CDR2 is ANQGSEA. CDR3 sequence (DNA): TGCAGCGTTGATACCGGGGGGGTCCGGGGCACTGAAGCTTTCTTT. Its protein is CSVDTGGVRGTEAFF. The whole variable domain, filled in from reference TRBV29-1 and TRBJ1-1, reads SAVISQKPSRDICQRGTSLTIQCQVDSQVTMMFWYRQQPGQSLTLIATANQGSEATYESGFVIDKFPISRPNLTFSTLTVSNMSPEDSSIYLCSVDTGGVRGTEAFFGQGTRLTVV.

This clonotype was seen a few times. The genes are TRBV11-1 and TRBJ2-5, with D possibly being TRBD1 or TRBD2 (5 bases each). The CDR3 is made up of 15 amino acids. Trimming took off 4 bases at V and 4 bases at J, with 16 bases between the two ends. The V gene's germline CDR1 is SGHAT and CDR2 FQDESV (reference sequence). The CDR3 is CASSSEPWGIETQYF. In DNA, the CDR3 is TGTGCCAGCAGCTCCGAACCTTGGGGGATAGAGACCCAGTACTTC.

This clonotype was recorded a few times. The chain couples TRBV3-1 to TRBJ2-5; D is unresolved. V was clipped by 6 bases and J by 5 bases, with 13 bases between them. Germline V gene lookup returns CDR1 LGHDT and CDR2 YNNKEL (reference sequence). The CDR3 extends over 13 amino acids. CDR3 region: CASSRPLVETQYF. For the CDR3, the DNA is TGTGCCAGCAGTCGGCCTCTCGTGGAGACCCAGTACTTC.

CDR3 sequence reads: CSASTNSGRMTDTQYF. The DNA of the CDR3 is TGCAGTGCTAGCACCAATTCAGGGAGGATGACAGATACGCAGTATTTT. The chain has TRBV20-1 and TRBJ2-3; D might be TRBD2 (6 bases). This CDR3 spans 16 amino acids. Trimming stripped 3 bases from V and 3 bases from J, with 19 bases between. Germline CDR1 reads DFQATT; CDR2 reads SNEGSKA (reference sequence).

The rearrangement joins TRBV14 to TRBJ1-1; 9 bases are a match to TRBD1. Trimming took 1 base from V and 8 from J; bases not matched to a gene: 8. The CDR3 totals 15 residues. The germline gives CDR1 SGHDN, CDR2 FVKESK. The CDR3 bases are TGTGCCAGCAGCCAAGTTACAGGGGGCTGGGCGGAAGCTTTCTTT. Residues: CASSQVTGGWAEAFF.

This clonotype was counted between two and nine times. V is TRBV4-1 and J is TRBJ2-1, with TRBD1 identical over 7 bases. The CDR3 spans 16 residues. Trimming removed 0 bases from V and 7 bases from J; junction bases left unmatched: 9. Looked up from germline, CDR1 is MGHRA and CDR2 is YSYEKL. The CDR3 nucleotides read TGCGCCAGCAGCCAAGATAGGGGGACAGAAAGAAATGAGCAGTTCTTC. Protein: CASSQDRGTERNEQFF.

The rearrangement joins TRBV7-9 to TRBJ2-2; D gene ambiguous. Germline V gives CDR1 SEHNR, CDR2 FQNEAQ (reference sequence). This CDR3 has 13 residues. Between the trimmed V and J ends, which lost 1 base and 6 bases, there was a span of 6 bases. CDR3 in DNA: TGTGCCAGCAGCTTAGAAGCCGCCGGGGAGCTGTTTTTT. Protein product: CASSLEAAGELFF.

This clonotype was observed many times. A single base separates this from a much larger clone, so it may be a read error. The chain employs TRBV3-1 and TRBJ2-1; D may be TRBD1 or TRBD2 (5 bases each). Germline lookup yields CDR1 LGHDT and CDR2 YNNKEL (reference sequence). CDR3 length equals 15 residues. Trimming took off 3 bases at V and 5 bases at J, with 14 bases between the two ends. The CDR3: CASSQGRAEDNEQFF. Here the CDR3 DNA reads TGTGCCAGCAGCCAGGGACGAGCGGAGGACAATGAGCAGTTCTTC.